This T cell receptor (beta chain) comes out of a study of Tregs in tolerant kidney transplant recipients. On the study more broadly: Sorting of CD4+CD25+CD127- cells followed approximately three-day belatacept mixed lymphocyte reactions, sometimes with roughly 5-day graft donor restimulation.

Study conclusions and caveats: This study did not directly address biological reproducibility. Tregs expanded with activated donor B cells seemed most donor-specific.

Sequencing used immunoSEQ multiplex PCR; TCRdb keeps in-frame clones, though not all of them. The sample holds 2,500 to 3,000 clones, around 40% seen once. CDR1 and CDR2 from the germline V gene are MNHEY and SMNVEV (reference sequence). V lost 0 bases and J lost 12, with 17 bases in between. CDR3 length: 14 amino acids. As regards this clone: Its antigen is currently unknown.

The rearrangement joins TRBV27 to TRBJ1-2, with D uncertain. What was sequenced was Tregs from blood cultured with allogeneic cells. The source is a human donor in good health. The CDR3 DNA reads TGTGCCAGCAGTTTATCTGTATTTGGGCAGTCTCACACCTTC. Protein sequence: CASSLSVFGQSHTF.